This T cell receptor beta chain was identified during a study of T cell responses to AZD1222 COVID-19 vaccine. General study points: After two AZD1222 doses, spike-specific TCR breadth and depth rose versus day 0. Epitopes outside B.1.351 and B.1.1.7 mutated regions reportedly drew nearly half of spike TCRs.

The sample holds one count of this clone. What it binds is unknown. The data were produced by immunoSEQ multiplex PCR, yet TCRdb's version contains in-frame clones alone and is incomplete. The table lists just under 100,000 clones, around nine tenths of them singletons. Deletions cut 0 bases from V and 7 bases from J, with 14 bases between. The CDR3 extends over 15 amino acids. In germline, CDR1 is SGHRS, CDR2 YFSETQ. Material: peripheral blood, obtained on day 0 of AZD1222 vaccination. The chain joins TRBV5-1 to TRBJ1-5; no clear D. The TCR sequence derives from an adult in good health. The DNA of the CDR3 is TGCGCCAGCAGCTTGGCACCAGGATCTGAACAGCCCCAGCATTTT. The encoded protein is CASSLAPGSEQPQHF.